One sample yielded the 18 T cell receptor beta chains listed below, sequenced in a study of shared clonotypes between healthy human individuals. Sequencing used immunoSEQ multiplex PCR; TCRdb keeps in-frame clones, though not all of them. This sample has 2 million to 3 million clones, with approximately 94% found just once. The sample was naive CD4+ T cells from PBMCs. Subset here: CD45RA+ positively selected. The receptors were sampled from a man between 18 and 35 years old in good health. Some clones in this sample may be carry-over from other donors' samples.

The rearrangement uses TRBV5-1 and TRBJ2-5, with 8 bases lining up with TRBD1. V shed 4 bases, J shed 5 bases, and the junction held 7 bases outside the gene matches. CDR1 and CDR2 (germline): SGHRS, YFSETQ. This CDR3 is 14 amino acids long. The CDR3 sequence is CASSGSDREETQYF. The CDR3 region has the DNA TGCGCCAGCAGCGGATCGGACAGGGAGGAGACCCAGTACTTC.

The chain combines TRBV9 with TRBJ1-3; 7 positions agree with TRBD1. Germline V gene sequence: CDR1 SGDLS, CDR2 YYNGEE. This CDR3 is 15 amino acids long. The junction had 5 bases not matched to a gene; V was cut back by 3 bases and J by 2 bases. The CDR3 DNA reads TGTGCCAGCAGCGCAGAACAGGGGCCTGGAAACACCATATATTTT. Protein: CASSAEQGPGNTIYF.

The CDR3 coding sequence is TGTGCCAGCAGGACGGGAGGCCGACTAGCGAAGCAGTTCTTC. Amino acids: CASRTGGRLAKQFF. The chain combines TRBV5-4 with TRBJ2-1; TRBD2 matches 8 bases. With 5 bases clipped from V and 11 bases from J, the junction kept 12 bases outside the gene matches. CDR1 and CDR2 (germline): SGHNT, YYREEE (reference sequence). The CDR3 consists of 14 residues. Looking up the rest from reference TRBV5-4 and TRBJ2-1 gives the full variable domain: ETGVTQSPTHLIKTRGQQVTLRCSSQSGHNTVSWYQQALGQGPQFIFQYYREEENGRGNFPPRFSGLQFPNYSSELNVNALELDDSALYLCASRTGGRLAKQFFGPGTRLTVL.

The chain couples TRBV19 to TRBJ2-7, with D perhaps matching TRBD1 (6 bases). Germline values: CDR1 LNHDA, CDR2 SQIVND (reference sequence). Trimming shortened V by 3 bases and J by 7 bases, and 13 bases separated the two germline ends. The CDR3 sequence is 13 residues long. The CDR3 DNA sequence: TGTGCCAGTAGTATGGGACACCTAAGGGAGCAGTACTTC. Residues: CASSMGHLREQYF.

The CDR3 DNA reads as TGTGCCAGTAGTATTTCTGGCCTCCGGGGCTACACCTTC. Translated: CASSISGLRGYTF. The J gene is TRBJ1-2, the V gene TRBV19; D unclear. This CDR3 has 13 residues. V lost 3 bases and J 8 bases, leaving 13 bases between the germline ends. Germline V gene data show CDR1 as LNHDA and CDR2 as SQIVND (reference sequence).

This chain joins TRBV7-2 and TRBJ1-1, with D maybe TRBD1 (6 bases). V lost 0 bases and J 1 base, leaving 12 bases between the germline ends. Germline V gene sequence: CDR1 SGHTA, CDR2 FQGNSA. This CDR3 region has 16 residues. CDR3 sequence reads: CASSLARGARNTEAFF. CDR3 DNA: TGTGCCAGCAGCTTAGCGCGGGGGGCGAGGAACACTGAAGCTTTCTTT.

This clone was seen a single time. The genes are TRBV6-5 and TRBJ2-7; D is possibly TRBD1 (6 bases). The germline CDR1 and CDR2 sequences are MNHEY and SVGAGI. The CDR3 runs to 15 residues. Trimming cost V 5 bases and J 2 bases, with 16 bases left between them. The CDR3 DNA is TGTGCCAGCAGTCCAACCGGGACAATGCCCTACGAGCAGTACTTC. Translation gives CASSPTGTMPYEQYF.

The chain recombines TRBV28 with TRBJ1-1, with no clear D. Trimming left V 2 bases short and J 0 bases short, with 10 bases between. Per germline, CDR1 MDHEN and CDR2 SYDVKM. The CDR3 loop spans 15 amino acids. This chain's CDR3 is CASSLRSLLNTEAFF. CDR3 DNA sequence: TGTGCCAGCAGTTTACGGTCGCTGCTGAACACTGAAGCTTTCTTT. Together with reference TRBV28 and TRBJ1-1, the CDR3 gives the full variable domain: DVKVTQSSRYLVKRTGEKVFLECVQDMDHENMFWYRQDPGLGLRLIYFSYDVKMKEKGDIPEGYSVSREKKERFSLILESASTNQTSMYLCASSLRSLLNTEAFFGQGTRLTVV.

The J gene is TRBJ2-5, the V gene TRBV7-2, with D maybe TRBD2 (5 bases). The germline V gene has CDR1 SGHTA and CDR2 FQGNSA. The CDR3 covers 15 residues. V was clipped by 3 bases and J by 5 bases, with 16 bases between them. The CDR3 is CASSLFRGKWETQYF. For the CDR3, the DNA is TGTGCCAGCAGCTTGTTCCGGGGAAAGTGGGAGACCCAGTACTTC.

This chain joins TRBV25-1 and TRBJ2-7, with D possibly TRBD1 on 6 matching bases. The germline V gene has CDR1 MGHDK and CDR2 SYGVNS. The CDR3 covers 12 residues. Trimming shortened V by 4 bases and J by 5 bases, and 9 bases separated the two germline ends. The CDR3 DNA is TGTGCCAGCAGTGTCAGGGGACACGAGCAGTACTTC. Translation gives CASSVRGHEQYF.

The V call is TRBV27, the J call TRBJ1-5, with D perhaps matching TRBD1 (6 bases). Germline-derived CDR1 and CDR2 are MNHEY and SMNVEV (reference sequence). The CDR3 is 17 residues long. The germline V and J ends were trimmed by 8 bases and 6 bases, with 26 bases remaining between them. CDR3 sequence (DNA): TGTGCCAGCGGCCACATGGGGCCCAGGGGCCCCATTCAGCCCCAGCATTTT. The encoded protein is CASGHMGPRGPIQPQHF.

The rearrangement joins TRBV2 to TRBJ2-3; possible D gene TRBD2, 7 bases. Trimming removed 8 bases at V and 1 base at J, with 13 bases between. Germline values: CDR1 SNHLY, CDR2 FYNNEI. CDR3 size: 14 residues. The CDR3 nucleotides read TGTGCCAGCCAACGGGGGGCGGGCACAGATACGCAGTATTTT. It encodes CASQRGAGTDTQYF. Full variable domain (missing parts from reference TRBV2 and TRBJ2-3): EPEVTQTPSHQVTQMGQEVILRCVPISNHLYFYWYRQILGQKVEFLVSFYNNEISEKSEIFDDQFSVERPDGSNFTLKIRSTKLEDSAMYFCASQRGAGTDTQYFGPGTRLTVL.

V usage is TRBV5-1 and J usage is TRBJ1-1; D remains ambiguous. Trimming removed 0 bases from V and 7 bases from J, with 10 bases in between. Germline V gives CDR1 SGHRS, CDR2 YFSETQ. This CDR3 is 13 amino acids long. CDR3: CASSLVPDYEAFF. The CDR3 nucleotides are TGCGCCAGCAGCTTGGTCCCAGACTATGAAGCTTTCTTT.

A single count supports this clone. The chain is built from TRBV5-1 and TRBJ2-5, with TRBD1 identical over 12 bases. The germline gives CDR1 SGHRS, CDR2 YFSETQ. This CDR3 comprises 17 residues. The J segment lost 2 bases and the V segment lost 4 bases, leaving 9 bases of the junction unmatched. CDR3 sequence: CASSKGTGGVGQETQYF. The CDR3 DNA reads as TGCGCCAGCAGCAAGGGGACAGGGGGCGTAGGGCAAGAGACCCAGTACTTC.

The gene calls are TRBV27 and TRBJ2-1; TRBD2 aligns across 12 bases. CDR1 and CDR2 (germline): MNHEY, SMNVEV (reference sequence). Trimming removed 6 bases from V and 9 bases from J; junction bases left unmatched: 9. The CDR3 is 15 amino acids. The CDR3: CASSSVASGRGEQFF. In nucleotides, the CDR3 is TGTGCCAGCAGCTCCGTGGCTAGCGGGAGGGGTGAGCAGTTCTTC.

The chain uses TRBV19 and TRBJ2-7; 8 nucleotides agree with TRBD1. The CDR3 is 15 amino acids. Per the germline V gene, CDR1 is LNHDA and CDR2 is SQIVND (reference sequence). The trim removed 9 bases at V and 5 bases at J, leaving 15 bases unmatched. The CDR3 region has the DNA TGTGCCAGAATAGGGACAGGAGGGTTTTTGGACGAGCAGTACTTC. Translated, it gives CARIGTGGFLDEQYF.

This chain connects TRBV5-5 to TRBJ2-7; 9 positions agree with TRBD1. The CDR3 covers 12 residues. V was pared by 4 bases and J by 13 bases, with 9 bases of the junction left unmatched. CDR1 and CDR2 (germline): SGHKS, YYEKEE (reference sequence). The chain's CDR3 is CASSTAGGQGYF. CDR3 DNA sequence: TGTGCCAGCAGCACAGCCGGGGGACAGGGCTACTTC.

The gene calls are TRBV29-1 and TRBJ1-2; D gene uncertain. Germline V lookup: CDR1 SQVTM, CDR2 ANQGSEA. The CDR3 is made up of 15 amino acids. V lost 4 bases and J lost 4, with 19 bases in between. The CDR3 sequence: CSVADRSRSGYGYTF. The CDR3 DNA sequence: TGCAGCGTTGCGGACCGCTCTCGGAGCGGCTATGGCTACACCTTC.